The clone carrying this T cell receptor beta chain was counted a few times. Authors' processing steps: It was from reference gene primer amplification that nucleated cell counts were estimated. The table came from immunoSEQ multiplex PCR; TCRdb's copy has only in-frame clones and leaves some out. The DNA gave D and trimming, while V, J and clone size come from that table. Among about 76,000 clones, roughly 88% were seen once, and the ten largest hold 1%. The sample originates from a study of blood T cell repertoires in COVID-19. Looking at the study overall: There were acute and convalescent COVID-19 samples, and they came from the United States, Italy and Spain. Nucleic acid was either cDNA or gDNA, and it came from T cells, B-cell-depleted T cells, or PBMCs.

From germline, CDR1 is SNHLY and CDR2 FYNNEI. There are 12 residues in the CDR3. Trimming took off 6 bases at V and 4 bases at J, with 9 bases between the two ends. The sequenced sample consisted of peripheral blood. This TCR was sampled from a woman aged 45-65 years in a cohort sampled during active COVID-19. The chain links TRBV2 to TRBJ1-2; D perhaps matches TRBD1 (5 bases). In nucleotides, the CDR3 is TGTGCCAGCAGAGAGGACACCTATGGCTACACCTTC. Its translation: CASREDTYGYTF.